These T cell receptor beta chains were read from a single sample in a study of cytomegalovirus exposure and HLA in healthy donors. Only in-frame clones appear in the TCRdb table, and some are missing; sequencing was by immunoSEQ multiplex PCR. The sample holds 95,000 to 150,000 clones; around two thirds are singletons and the top ten take about 8.3%. Sequencing was carried out using PBMCs. These receptors were taken from a woman aged 40 to 50 in good health and CMV-seropositive. Each CDR3 is given with its conserved first and last residue. The D gene is left open where the match is weak. The size field is filled for only some rows; it gives once, few, many or a size class.

j_call clone_size v_call d_call cdr3_aa cdr3_nt
TRBJ2-6 - TRBV19 TRBD2 CASSGGDQTTSSGANVLTF TGTGCCAGTAGTGGGGGGGACCAAACTACCAGCTCTGGGGCCAACGTCCTGACTTTC
TRBJ2-3 - TRBV5-1 - CASSLWGGSASTDTQYF TGCGCCAGCAGCTTGTGGGGTGGTAGCGCTAGCACAGATACGCAGTATTTT
TRBJ1-5 few TRBV7-9 - CASSLAGDNQPQHF TGTGCCAGCAGCTTAGCAGGGGACAATCAGCCCCAGCATTTT
TRBJ1-2 few TRBV5-6 - CASSLGQADGYTF TGTGCCAGCAGCTTGGGACAGGCCGATGGCTACACCTTC
TRBJ2-3 - TRBV9 TRBD1 CASSDPGGPTDTQYF TGTGCCAGCAGCGACCCAGGGGGCCCCACAGATACGCAGTATTTT
TRBJ1-5 - TRBV7-9 TRBD1 CASSLGQGSISNQPQHF TGTGCCAGCAGCTTAGGACAGGGATCGATTAGCAATCAGCCCCAGCATTTT
TRBJ2-7 - TRBV7-6 - CASSPTGFDEQYF TGTGCCAGCAGCCCCACAGGATTTGACGAGCAGTACTTC
TRBJ2-7 - TRBV6-5 TRBD1 CASSSGTGSYEQYF TGTGCCAGCAGTTCCGGGACAGGTTCCTACGAGCAGTACTTC
TRBJ2-3 - TRBV7-2 - CASRAGAADTQYF TGTGCCAGCAGGGCGGGGGCAGCCGATACGCAGTATTTT
TRBJ1-2 - TRBV5-1 - CASSYTDRGYTF TGCGCCAGCAGCTACACGGACAGAGGCTACACCTTC
TRBJ2-7 - TRBV28 - CASSLDQGLEQYF TGTGCCAGCAGTTTAGACCAGGGTCTCGAGCAGTACTTC
TRBJ1-1 - TRBV28 TRBD1 CASSLQGATEAFF TGTGCCAGCAGTTTGCAGGGGGCCACTGAAGCTTTCTTT
TRBJ1-2 - TRBV2 - CATTSRDPNYGYTF TGTGCCACCACGTCCAGGGATCCGAACTATGGCTACACCTTC
TRBJ1-1 - TRBV11-2 - CASSLEWGRSNTEAFF TGTGCCAGCAGCTTAGAGTGGGGCAGGTCGAACACTGAAGCTTTCTTT
TRBJ1-2 - TRBV28 - CASSSRAGRYGYTF TGTGCCAGCAGCTCGCGGGCAGGAAGATATGGCTACACCTTC
TRBJ2-1 few TRBV7-9 TRBD2 CASSLVGGRATYNEQFF TGTGCCAGCAGCTTAGTCGGCGGGAGGGCCACCTACAATGAGCAGTTCTTC
TRBJ2-2 - TRBV27 TRBD1 CASSFGQGGTGELFF TGTGCCAGCAGTTTCGGACAGGGAGGCACCGGGGAGCTGTTTTTT